This TCR beta chain is drawn from a study of cytomegalovirus exposure and HLA in healthy donors (dated by TCRdb to between 2016 and 2019). At the level of the whole study: According to an earlier analysis of 587 of the donors, about 170 million T cells yielded 90 million to 130 million unique TCR beta sequences and around 280 Gb of sequence data. Among about 400 genotyped donors of the cohort, an average of about 220,000 unique TCR beta nucleotide sequences was sequenced per donor, of which about 18% were non-productive. Around 320 gigabases of sequencing data and approximately 84 million unique TCR sequences were included in an early release covering roughly 600 HLA-typed donors. The number of donors typed differed by locus, with roughly 629-640 for A, B, C, DRB1 and DQB1, roughly 520 for DQA1, over 600 for DPA1, and approximately 470 for DPB1. Among the roughly 400 genotyped donors, roughly 80% belonged to the genetic ancestry cluster associated with self-reported Caucasian donors. To predict cytomegalovirus infection status, the study combined high-throughput TCR immunosequencing, statistical association of individual TCRs with disease status, and machine learning. The study was designed to test whether signatures of past pathogen exposure could be identified by cataloging public T cell receptors. Alongside the repertoire data, information on donor age, sex, ethnicity and CMV serostatus was compiled. A later analysis re-examined previously published TCR beta repertoires from more than 600 donors and added high-resolution HLA genotyping to investigate patterns of TCR occurrence. In addition to the first cohort of 500 to 850 subjects, a separate validation cohort of about 120 different subjects was used. In an earlier analysis of 587 of the donors, high-throughput TCR beta sequencing was used to judge whether each TCR beta V gene segment behaved as functional or pseudogenic. The study used immunosequencing to profile the T cell repertoires of 666 subjects and linked those repertoires to cytomegalovirus serostatus. Genome-wide SNP genotypes for about three fifths of the roughly 700 donors were used in a later genetic analysis, which treated that subset as a discovery cohort. All discovery cohort repertoires had been generated on a single sequencing platform. Rather than drawing on any new phenotypic data, the later analysis identified candidate immune exposures from TCR beta sequences and the way those sequences occurred across donors. HLA typing covered class I and class II loci at four-digit resolution. Because of strong linkage in the cohort, four or five DR-DQ haplotypes were treated as single units for association and clustering.

Turning to this clone: Its antigen has not been determined.

Trimmed from V: 1 base; trimmed from J: 0 bases; junction bases lacking a gene match: 1. The CDR1 and CDR2 encoded by the germline V gene are SGHRS and YFSETQ. The CDR3, cysteine through phenylalanine, is 15 amino acids long. The sequence is cut down to CDR3 DNA, 45 bases in frame from base 1. In total, around 600 healthy bone marrow donors made up the cohort. Cohort members were all nominally healthy when sampled, although unrecorded immune exposures were likely present. The donor was CMV seropositive and was included in the group of around 300 seropositive cohort members. Every donor gave a peripheral blood sample, and the peripheral blood mononuclear cells from that sample were used for TCR beta sequencing. Genomic DNA extraction from the blood cell samples was performed with the Qiagen DNeasy Blood Extraction Kit. Here is what the overall study found, with its caveats: When HLA alleles, especially DR and DQ, strongly co-occurred, attributing TCR associations to individual alleles was difficult. Most TCR sequences were seen in very few donors, while some public TCRs were found in many individuals. Cytomegalovirus status was reported to be diagnosed by the classifier with high specificity and sensitivity in both the original and validation cohorts. HLA typing was unavailable for some donors at each locus, so association tests used only the typed subset. A later analysis found that TCR association rates varied across HLA loci, with DRB1 alleles showing the most associated TCRs and HLA-C alleles the fewest. Linkage disequilibrium might explain the correlated functional status among segregating V segments, but an unknown experimental factor could not be ruled out. The presence/absence analyses assumed that sequencing depth was roughly uniform across donors, and that assumption may not be true. An earlier analysis of roughly 570 of the donors showed that most TCR beta V segments appeared in productive rearrangements either about 90% or about 30% of the time, which broadly matched IMGT annotations. According to a later analysis, parvovirus B19, influenza, CMV and Epstein-Barr virus appeared linked to several top co-occurrence clusters. Because counts were too low, seventeen rarely observed V segments, including chromosome 9 orphons, were left out of the earlier analysis of over 550 of the donors. In a later analysis, most CMV-associated TCR beta chains were found to appear HLA-restricted, with HLA associations seemingly driven largely by CMV exposure. A later genetic analysis reported fewer N-insertions in productive TCRs among donors in an Asian-associated ancestry cluster than the roughly 700-donor mean. The study listed 150 to 200 TCR beta chains as associated with cytomegalovirus. A few of the identified cytomegalovirus-associated TCR beta chains were confirmed in vitro to be specific for cytomegalovirus antigens. A group of highly shared sequence variants was considered likely to be a technical artifact of the sequencing pipeline. A further reported finding was that TCR beta sequences accurately predicted the HLA-A and HLA-B alleles for most subjects in the first cohort. Immune exposure information for the cohort was limited to CMV serostatus. Some IMGT-functional V segments, including TRBV6-2 and TRBV6-3, could not be distinguished by the 87-base-pair reads and were therefore excluded. In this cohort, only TCR beta chains were sequenced, and detectable features were limited by the absence of alpha or paired-chain data. According to the authors, the approach could potentially be generalized to other disease states and immunological phenotypes. In a later genetic analysis, a missense DCLRE1C variant was associated with V-gene and J-gene trimming of TCR beta chains, and the association was replicated in an independent cohort. In a later analysis, HLA-associated TCR beta chains showed more clonal expansion and lower generation probabilities than non-associated chains that were equally common. A later analysis associated about 17,000 TCR beta sequences with specific HLA alleles at a false discovery rate of 0.05.

Library preparation was by the immunoSEQ multiplex PCR assay. A mixture of 60 forward primers for TCR Vbeta segments and 13 reverse primers for TCR Jbeta segments was used in the multiplex PCR. The CDR3 region of rearranged TCR beta genes was amplified from genomic DNA by a multiplex PCR assay. The Illumina HiSeq System was used to sequence the amplified TCR beta libraries as 87-base-pair reads. The authors processed their data as follows. A later analysis tallied roughly 76 million unique TCR beta chains across the approximately 670 repertoires, and around 10 million of those chains were shared by two or more donors. To remove PCR and sequencing errors, raw reads were error-corrected and collapsed into unique sequences using a nearest-neighbor algorithm that merged closely related sequences. To assign V, D and J gene segments, CDR3 sequences were aligned to IMGT reference sequences. For a sequence to be retained, a match of at least six nucleotides to both a V gene segment and a J gene segment was required. A rearrangement counted as productive if the CDR3 had no stop codons and remained in frame with V and J, and every other rearrangement counted as non-productive. CDR3 was defined according to IMGT convention as the region running from the second conserved V-encoded cysteine to the conserved J-encoded phenylalanine. The earlier analysis of 550 to 650 of the donors excluded any sequence lacking an unambiguous match to a single V gene segment. An earlier analysis of approximately 590 of the donors classified V segments as functional when productive rearrangements were above 56.7% and as segregating when the standard deviation between donors was above 5%. A statistical classification framework was built to diagnose cytomegalovirus status from the catalog of TCR beta chain sequences. In a later analysis, V and J genes were assigned by comparing TCR nucleotide sequences against IMGT/GENE-DB human TR gene sequences. In a later analysis, CDR3 sequences and most-parsimonious VDJ recombination scenarios were assigned using the TCRdist pipeline. In a later analysis, each TCR beta chain was defined by its CDR3 amino acid sequence together with its V-gene family, and reads lacking a unique V-gene family were excluded. As a way to deal with suspected cross-contamination and a sequencing artifact, a later analysis dropped roughly 620 nucleotide sequences that were highly shared and had low generation probability. For each public chain, a later analysis derived a clonal expansion index from normalized ranks of inferred template counts within each repertoire. In a later analysis, generation probabilities were computed using a VDJ recombination model fitted to out-of-frame rearrangements, and the results were checked against IGoR. In a later analysis, TCR-TCR, TCR-HLA and TCR-CMV co-occurrence was scored with hypergeometric tests, and a repertoire-size bias correction was applied to TCR pairs. A later analysis estimated false discovery rates by permuting HLA or CMV assignments 20 times. A later analysis grouped co-occurring TCRs with DBSCAN, adding TCRdist sequence similarity when clustering within HLA-allele-positive subsets. For co-occurrence clustering, repertoires with fewer than 30,000 or more than 120,000 public chains were excluded, along with five or six repertoires with anomalous nucleotide sharing. This is the immuneACCESS table as TCRdb keeps it, with only in-frame sequences that have V and J called. A part of the clones is gone; compared with another copy, unresolved V genes explain less than half, and the rest is unexplained. V, J and clone size reflect that table, while D and trimming were determined from the DNA. The table of this sample itemizes around 70,000 clones. The ten largest clonotypes hold 2.4% of the sample.

The receptor comes from a female donor in good health and CMV-seropositive. The chain was built from TRBV5-1 and TRBJ1-1; the central 9 bases match TRBD1. Sequencing was carried out using PBMCs. At the DNA level, the sequence is TGCGCCAGCAGCTTGACAGGGGGCATGAACACTGAAGCTTTCTTT. It codes for CASSLTGGMNTEAFF.